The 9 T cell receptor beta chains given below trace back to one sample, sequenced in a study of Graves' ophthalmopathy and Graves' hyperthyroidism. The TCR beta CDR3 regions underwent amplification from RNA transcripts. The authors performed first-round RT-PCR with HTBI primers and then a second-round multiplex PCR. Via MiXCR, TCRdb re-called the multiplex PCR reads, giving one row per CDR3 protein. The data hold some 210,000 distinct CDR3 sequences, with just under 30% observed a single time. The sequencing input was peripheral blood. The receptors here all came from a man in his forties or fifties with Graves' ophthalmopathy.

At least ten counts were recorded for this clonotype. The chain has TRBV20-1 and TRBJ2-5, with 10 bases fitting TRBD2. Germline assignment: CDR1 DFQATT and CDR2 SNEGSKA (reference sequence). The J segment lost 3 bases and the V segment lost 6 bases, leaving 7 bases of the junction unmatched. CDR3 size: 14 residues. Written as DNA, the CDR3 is TGCAGTGCCCCCAGGCTAGCGGGAGAAGAGACCCAGTACTTC. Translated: CSAPRLAGEETQYF.

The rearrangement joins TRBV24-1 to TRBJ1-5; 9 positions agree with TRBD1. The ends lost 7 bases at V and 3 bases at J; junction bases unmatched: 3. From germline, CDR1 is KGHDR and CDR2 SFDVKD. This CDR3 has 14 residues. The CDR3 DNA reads TGTGCCACCAGGGACAGGGGTCCCAATCAGCCCCAGCATTTT. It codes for CATRDRGPNQPQHF.

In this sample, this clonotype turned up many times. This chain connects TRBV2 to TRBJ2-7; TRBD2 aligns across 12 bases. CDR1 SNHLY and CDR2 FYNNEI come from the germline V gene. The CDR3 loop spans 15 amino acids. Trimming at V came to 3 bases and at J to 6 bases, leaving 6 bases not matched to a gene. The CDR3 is CASSDPSGRAGEQYF. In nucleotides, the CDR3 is TGTGCCAGCAGTGATCCTAGCGGGAGGGCAGGCGAGCAGTACTTC.

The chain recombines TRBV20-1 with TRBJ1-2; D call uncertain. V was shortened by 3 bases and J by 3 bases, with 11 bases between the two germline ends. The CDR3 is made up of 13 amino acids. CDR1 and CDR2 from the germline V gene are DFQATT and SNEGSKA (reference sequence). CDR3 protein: CSASSSEDYGYTF. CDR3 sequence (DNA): TGCAGTGCTAGCTCCTCTGAAGACTATGGCTACACCTTC.

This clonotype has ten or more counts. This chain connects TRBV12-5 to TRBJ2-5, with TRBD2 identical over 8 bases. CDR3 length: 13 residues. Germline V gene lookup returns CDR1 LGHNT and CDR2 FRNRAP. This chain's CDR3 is CASGSGIQETQYF. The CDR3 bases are TGTGCCTCGGGTAGCGGGATCCAAGAGACCCAGTACTTC.

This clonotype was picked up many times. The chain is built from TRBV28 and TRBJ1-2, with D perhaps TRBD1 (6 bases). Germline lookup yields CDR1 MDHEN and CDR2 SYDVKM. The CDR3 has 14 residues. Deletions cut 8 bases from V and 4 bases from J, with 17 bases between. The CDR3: CASYVGGTPYGYTF. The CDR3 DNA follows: TGTGCCAGCTATGTAGGGGGAACCCCCTATGGCTACACCTTC.

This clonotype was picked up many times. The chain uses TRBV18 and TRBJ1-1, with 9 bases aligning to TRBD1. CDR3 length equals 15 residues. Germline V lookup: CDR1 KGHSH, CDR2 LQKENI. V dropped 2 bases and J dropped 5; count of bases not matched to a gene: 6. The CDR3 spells CASSPAPTGGTEAFF. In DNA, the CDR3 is TGTGCCAGCTCACCAGCCCCGACAGGGGGTACTGAAGCTTTCTTT.

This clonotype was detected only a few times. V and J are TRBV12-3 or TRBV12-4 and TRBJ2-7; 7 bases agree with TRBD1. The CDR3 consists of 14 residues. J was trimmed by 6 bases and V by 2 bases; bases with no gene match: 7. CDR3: CASSLSGGMSEQYF. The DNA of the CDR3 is TGTGCCAGCAGTTTATCAGGGGGTATGAGCGAGCAGTACTTC.

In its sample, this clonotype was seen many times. The CDR3 loop is CAISDHRELQETQYF. The CDR3 bases are TGTGCCATCAGTGACCACAGGGAGCTCCAAGAGACCCAGTACTTC. V is TRBV10-3 and J is TRBJ2-5; TRBD1 is a possible D gene (6 bases). There are 15 residues in the CDR3. Germline V gene sequence: CDR1 ENHRY, CDR2 SYGVKD. V was trimmed by 3 bases and J by 1 base, leaving 12 bases between them.